These 30 T cell receptor beta chains share one sample of origin, sequenced in a study of blood T cells in healthy people across ages. Next came a second PCR, run for about 6 to 12 cycles, which used a sample-barcoded 5' primer along with a J-beta primer mix. Each CDR3 protein gets one entry after TCRdb re-called the 5' RACE reads with MiXCR. The repertoire holds about 640,000 distinct CDR3 sequences, with roughly three fifths as singletons. Sequences were obtained from blood. These receptors originate from a man between 60 and 75 years old in good health.

The gene calls are TRBV7-9 and TRBJ2-5, with TRBD2 identical over 7 bases. V dropped 10 bases and J dropped 5; count of bases not matched to a gene: 10. In germline, CDR1 is SEHNR, CDR2 FQNEAQ (reference sequence). The CDR3 length is 13 residues. The CDR3 here is CATRPGGTETQYF. The DNA for the CDR3 is TGTGCCACGCGGCCGGGGGGTACGGAGACCCAGTACTTC.

The chain combines TRBV24-1 with TRBJ2-3; D perhaps matches TRBD1 (6 bases). Trimming stripped 9 bases from V and 2 bases from J, with 20 bases between. The CDR3 extends over 16 amino acids. Germline V lookup: CDR1 KGHDR, CDR2 SFDVKD. The CDR3 DNA reads as TGTGCCACCGCCTCGCATGGGACACAACTCACAGATACGCAGTATTTT. Translating it yields CATASHGTQLTDTQYF.

CDR3 sequence reads: CSVARGDWEQFF. Here the CDR3 DNA reads TGCAGCGTGGCACGGGGGGACTGGGAGCAGTTCTTC. The J gene is TRBJ2-1, the V gene TRBV29-1, with 7 nucleotides matching TRBD2. V lost 6 bases and J lost 10; bases outside the gene matches: 9. The CDR3 spans 12 residues. Germline V lookup: CDR1 SQVTM, CDR2 ANQGSEA.

This chain uses TRBV6-5 with TRBJ2-7; D unresolved. V was trimmed by 0 bases and J by 3 bases, leaving 15 bases between them. Germline CDR1 MNHEY, CDR2 SVGAGI. This CDR3 is built from 16 residues. The CDR3 DNA reads TGTGCCAGCAGTTACTCTTCCCCCCTCCTAAACTACGAGCAGTACTTC. Translation gives CASSYSSPLLNYEQYF.

This clonotype was seen more than once but under ten times. The chain has TRBV7-9 and TRBJ2-5; D may be TRBD1 (6 bases). The V gene lost 9 bases and the J gene lost 5 bases, with 19 bases spanning the gap. This CDR3 comprises 14 residues. The germline V gene has CDR1 SEHNR and CDR2 FQNEAQ (reference sequence). CDR3 nucleotides: TGTGCCAGTGCAGGCAGGGGAGTTGGGGAGACCCAGTACTTC. Amino acid sequence: CASAGRGVGETQYF.

The chain employs TRBV5-1 and TRBJ1-4; D uncertain. The V gene lost 0 bases and the J gene lost 6 bases, with 6 bases spanning the gap. CDR1 is SGHRS, CDR2 YFSETQ, per germline. The CDR3 runs 13 residues. In DNA, the CDR3 is TGCGCCAGCAGCTTGGCCCCTGATGAAAAACTGTTTTTT. Translation: CASSLAPDEKLFF.

In its sample, this clonotype was seen a few times. This chain uses TRBV5-1 with TRBJ2-1, with TRBD2 identical over 9 bases. This CDR3 region has 16 residues. In germline, CDR1 is SGHRS, CDR2 YFSETQ. V lost 3 bases, J lost 5 bases, and 9 bases stayed unmatched. The CDR3 is CASSSLAGSSNNEQFF. In nucleotides, the CDR3 is TGCGCCAGCAGCTCGCTAGCGGGGTCTTCGAACAATGAGCAGTTCTTC.

This clonotype turned up a few times. The chain links TRBV29-1 to TRBJ1-2; TRBD1 agrees at 7 bases. The ends lost 3 bases at V and 8 bases at J; junction bases unmatched: 9. Germline lookup yields CDR1 SQVTM and CDR2 ANQGSEA. The CDR3 has 13 residues. CDR3 sequence (DNA): TGCAGCGTTGACGGAACAGGGGTTGGGGGCTACACCTTC. Encoded protein: CSVDGTGVGGYTF.

This clonotype has just a few counts. This CDR3 is CASSARGGPDTQYF. CDR3 nucleotide sequence: TGTGCCAGCTCAGCAAGGGGCGGTCCAGATACGCAGTATTTT. The chain joins TRBV6-5 to TRBJ2-3, with D possibly TRBD1 on 5 matching bases. Trimming stripped 8 bases from V and 4 bases from J, with 16 bases between. Germline CDR1 reads MNHEY; CDR2 reads SVGAGI. There are 14 residues in the CDR3.

The table lists this clonotype with a few counts. The V call is TRBV7-9, the J call TRBJ1-2; D unclear. Germline V CDR1 and CDR2: SEHNR, FQNEAQ (reference sequence). The CDR3 is made up of 15 amino acids. V lost 5 bases and J lost 4, with 17 bases in between. The CDR3 DNA is TGTGCCAGCAGCGCGCGTGGGGTCTACTCCTATGGCTACACCTTC. This codes for CASSARGVYSYGYTF.

This clonotype was found once. CDR3 protein: CASSLGAGLHFSYNEQFF. CDR3 coding DNA: TGTGCCAGCAGCCTAGGGGCCGGGCTTCACTTCTCCTACAATGAGCAGTTCTTC. V usage is TRBV21-1 and J usage is TRBJ2-1; the D segment call TRBD1 is taken from the table without a DNA check. TRBV21-1 is a listed pseudogene. There are 18 residues in the CDR3.

This clonotype has a handful of counts. The chain has TRBV5-1 and TRBJ2-5; 8 nucleotides line up with TRBD2. V trimming: 0 bases; J trimming: 0 bases; junction bases outside the gene matches: 7. Germline loops: CDR1 SGHRS, CDR2 YFSETQ. The CDR3 length is 17 residues. Written as DNA, the CDR3 is TGCGCCAGCAGCTTGGATCCTAGCGGGTCGTACCAAGAGACCCAGTACTTC. Protein product: CASSLDPSGSYQETQYF.

This chain uses TRBV15 with TRBJ2-7; either TRBD1 or TRBD2 may supply D (5 bases each). The CDR3 is 14 amino acids. In germline, CDR1 is LNHNV, CDR2 YYDKDF (reference sequence). Between the trimmed V and J ends, which lost 1 base and 6 bases, there was a span of 13 bases. The CDR3 sequence: CATSRGQGAREQYF. The DNA of the CDR3 is TGTGCCACCAGCAGAGGGCAGGGAGCCCGCGAGCAGTACTTC.

The chain carries TRBV6-1 and TRBJ1-5, with D unclear. The V end was cut by 4 bases, the J end by 8 bases, with 12 bases between. Germline loops: CDR1 MNHNS, CDR2 SASEGT. The CDR3 covers 13 residues. CDR3 region: CASSATPKEPQHF. The CDR3 DNA is TGTGCCAGCAGTGCGACACCCAAGGAGCCCCAGCATTTT.

This clonotype was seen more than once but under ten times. The chain's CDR3 is CASSFSPTANNQPQHF. The CDR3 coding sequence is TGTGCCAGCAGCTTCTCCCCGACAGCGAACAATCAGCCCCAGCATTTT. The chain has TRBV5-5 and TRBJ1-5; possibly TRBD1 for D (5 bases). V lost 2 bases to trimming and J lost 3 bases, with 15 bases between them. Germline V lookup: CDR1 SGHKS, CDR2 YYEKEE (reference sequence). This CDR3 comprises 16 residues.

The chain has TRBV29-1 and TRBJ2-7, with a weak D call TRBD2 (6 bases). Germline V lookup: CDR1 SQVTM, CDR2 ANQGSEA. Deletions cut 7 bases from V and 5 bases from J, with 27 bases between. The CDR3 sequence is 16 residues long. The CDR3 is CSAGRFAGQKLNEQYF. DNA for the CDR3: TGCAGCGCGGGGAGGTTTGCAGGGCAAAAGCTTAACGAGCAGTACTTC.

The chain is built from TRBV18 and TRBJ1-4; D perhaps matches TRBD1 (5 bases). V lost 4 bases and J lost 0, with 9 bases in between. This CDR3 is 15 amino acids long. Germline CDR1 and CDR2: KGHSH and LQKENI. The CDR3 DNA is TGTGCCAGCTCACTGGGACGCCCAACTAATGAAAAACTGTTTTTT. This translates into CASSLGRPTNEKLFF. Full variable domain (remainder filled in from reference TRBV18 and TRBJ1-4): NAGVMQNPRHLVRRRGQEARLRCSPMKGHSHVYWYRQLPEEGLKFMVYLQKENIIDESGMPKERFSAEFPKEGPSILRIQQVVRGDSAAYFCASSLGRPTNEKLFFGSGTQLSVL.

The J gene is TRBJ2-7, the V gene TRBV11-2; 7 positions agree with TRBD2. The CDR3 has 14 residues. After removal of 4 bases from V and 6 bases from J, the junction contained 9 bases not matched to a gene. CDR1 is SGHAT and CDR2 is FQNNGV in the germline V gene. The CDR3 reads CASSYFQGGSEQYF. The CDR3 region has the DNA TGTGCCAGCAGCTACTTTCAGGGAGGGTCCGAGCAGTACTTC. Supplemented by reference TRBV11-2 and TRBJ2-7, the full variable domain reads EAGVAQSPRYKIIEKRQSVAFWCNPISGHATLYWYQQILGQGPKLLIQFQNNGVVDDSQLPKDRFSAERLKGVDSTLKIQPAKLEDSAVYLCASSYFQGGSEQYFGPGTRLTVT.

V usage is TRBV5-1 and J usage is TRBJ1-1; 9 nucleotides agree with TRBD1. This CDR3 has 16 residues. CDR1 is SGHRS and CDR2 is YFSETQ in the germline V gene. Losses at the gene ends were 4 bases for V and 0 bases for J; bases not matched to a gene: 7. CDR3 in amino acids: CASSITGGGMNTEAFF. The CDR3 DNA reads as TGCGCCAGCAGCATTACAGGGGGCGGGATGAACACTGAAGCTTTCTTT.

This chain links TRBV12-5 with TRBJ2-5; 13 bases align to TRBD2. Germline trimming cut 4 bases from V and 1 base from J; bases unmatched to any gene: 3. Germline V gene lookup returns CDR1 LGHNT and CDR2 FRNRAP. This CDR3 region has 16 residues. Here the CDR3 DNA reads TGTGCTAGTGGTTGGGGGACTAGCGGGACCCAAGAGACCCAGTACTTC. Amino acids: CASGWGTSGTQETQYF.

The V and J genes are TRBV11-2 and TRBJ2-1; unclear D gene. V lost 7 bases and J 6 bases, leaving 7 bases between the germline ends. The germline gives CDR1 SGHAT, CDR2 FQNNGV. The CDR3 totals 11 residues. For the CDR3, the DNA is TGTGCCAGCACCCAGGCCAATGAGCAGTTCTTC. Its protein product is CASTQANEQFF.

This clonotype was counted between two and nine times. The gene calls are TRBV6-5 and TRBJ2-4; 9 nucleotides match TRBD1. The assigned J gene may be wrong: the sequence end matches TRBJ2-5 better. Germline CDR1 MNHEY, CDR2 SVGAGI. The CDR3 consists of 14 residues. CDR3 DNA sequence: TGTGCCAGCAGTTACGGGACAGGGAAAGAGACCCAGTACTTC. Residues: CASSYGTGKETQYF.

The chain employs TRBV5-1 and TRBJ2-4; D call uncertain. The assigned J gene may be wrong: the sequence end matches TRBJ2-7 better. CDR3 length: 14 amino acids. The V gene's germline CDR1 is SGHRS and CDR2 YFSETQ. CDR3 in amino acids: CASKFGSTAYEQYF. The CDR3 nucleotides read TGCGCCAGCAAGTTCGGCAGTACCGCCTACGAGCAGTACTTC.

The genes are TRBV5-1 and TRBJ2-5, with 10 bases aligning to TRBD2. Per germline, CDR1 SGHRS and CDR2 YFSETQ. The CDR3 has 15 residues. With 5 bases clipped from V and 0 bases from J, the junction kept 4 bases outside the gene matches. CDR3: CASSQTSGYQETQYF. CDR3 in DNA: TGCGCCAGCAGTCAGACTAGCGGGTACCAAGAGACCCAGTACTTC.

This clonotype was found a few times. J is TRBJ1-2 and V is TRBV7-9; the match to TRBD1 covers 12 bases. Per germline, CDR1 SEHNR and CDR2 FQNEAQ (reference sequence). Trimming cost V 5 bases and J 6 bases; bases outside gene matches: 16. There are 18 residues in the CDR3. CDR3 DNA sequence: TGTGCCAGCAGCGCCTTAGGTCCGGGACAGGGGGCGCGAAATGGCTACACCTTC. This gives the protein CASSALGPGQGARNGYTF.

Concerning this clonotype: One end of the junction varies from germline; a read error may be responsible. The chain recombines TRBV20-1 with TRBJ2-6, with D possibly being TRBD1 (5 bases). The germline V gene encodes CDR1 DFQATT and CDR2 SNEGSKA (reference sequence). The CDR3 length is 16 residues. CDR3 nucleotide sequence: TGCAGTGCTAGAGATAGGCTTAGCTCTGGGGCCAACGTCCCGACTTTC. Protein: CSARDRLSSGANVPTF.

J is TRBJ2-7 and V is TRBV6-5; 13 nucleotides align to TRBD2. The CDR3 has 14 amino acids. Germline V gene sequence: CDR1 MNHEY, CDR2 SVGAGI. The ends lost 6 bases at V and 6 bases at J; junction bases unmatched: 5. The CDR3 loop reads CASRATSGGREQYF. For the CDR3, the DNA is TGTGCCAGCAGGGCGACTAGCGGGGGGCGCGAGCAGTACTTC.

The chain uses TRBV21-1 and TRBJ2-7; TRBD1 reflects the table's D call only, with no check against the DNA. TRBV21-1 is noted as a pseudogene. The CDR3 has 18 amino acids. As DNA, the CDR3 is TGTGCCAGCAGCAAAGCTGGAGAGGACACTGGGGGCTCCTACGAGCAGTACTTC. Translation gives CASSKAGEDTGGSYEQYF.

The V and J genes are TRBV3-1 and TRBJ1-1, with D possibly TRBD1 on 6 matching bases. From germline, CDR1 is LGHDT and CDR2 YNNKEL (reference sequence). The CDR3 loop spans 17 amino acids. V lost 2 bases and J 0 bases, leaving 16 bases between the germline ends. In DNA form, the CDR3 reads TGTGCCAGCAGCCAACGGCAGGGGCATTTTATGAACACTGAAGCTTTCTTT. This encodes CASSQRQGHFMNTEAFF.

As regards this clonotype: An end of the junction does not agree with germline; a read error may underlie this. The chain links TRBV6-1 to TRBJ1-2; D possibly corresponds to TRBD1 (6 bases). The CDR3 has 13 amino acids. From germline, CDR1 is MNHNS and CDR2 SASEGT. The CDR3 DNA follows: TGTGCCAACAGTGAACTGGGGGCTAGCGGCTACACCTTC. This sequence encodes CANSELGASGYTF.